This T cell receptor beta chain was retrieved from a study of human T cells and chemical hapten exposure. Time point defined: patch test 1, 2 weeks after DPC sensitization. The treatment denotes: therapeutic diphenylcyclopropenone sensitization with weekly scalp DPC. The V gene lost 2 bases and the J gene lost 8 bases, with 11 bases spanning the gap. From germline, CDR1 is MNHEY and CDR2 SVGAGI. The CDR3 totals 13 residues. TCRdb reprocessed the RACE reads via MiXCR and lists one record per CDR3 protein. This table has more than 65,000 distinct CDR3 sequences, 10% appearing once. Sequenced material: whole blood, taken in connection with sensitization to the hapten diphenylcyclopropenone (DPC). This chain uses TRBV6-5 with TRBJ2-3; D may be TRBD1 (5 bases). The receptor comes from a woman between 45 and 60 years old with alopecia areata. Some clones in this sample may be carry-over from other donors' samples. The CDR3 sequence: CASSYVTAGTQYF. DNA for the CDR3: TGTGCCAGCAGTTACGTGACAGCCGGTACGCAGTATTTT.